This is a list of T cell receptor beta chains from one sample in a study of cytomegalovirus exposure and HLA in healthy donors. Profiling relied on immunoSEQ multiplex PCR, and the TCRdb table lists in-frame clones only, not all of them. The sample consists of approximately 130,000 clones, roughly four fifths of them appearing once. Sequencing was carried out using PBMCs. These receptors were obtained from a woman in her forties or fifties in good health and CMV-seronegative. Both conserved end residues are part of each CDR3.

v_gene,len,CDR3aa
TRBV27,17,CASSRRWTDSNTGELFF
TRBV28,13,CASRLGGADTQYF
TRBV6-5,16,CASSYSEGIANEKLFF
TRBV7-9,16,CASSPILQVFNTEAFF
TRBV27,14,CASRRQGIQETQYF
TRBV6-5,13,CASRETGTDGYTF
TRBV7-2,14,CASSLQTGHTEAFF
TRBV6-5,15,CASSYSWGAGEKLFF
TRBV5-4,13,CASRPWGAKTQYF
TRBV11-3,17,CASSIITGTSGQETQYF
TRBV13,15,CASSRGTGRQETQYF
TRBV6-5,14,CASSYSGLSGEQYF
TRBV28,14,CASTPMTGVHEQYF
TRBV29-1,14,CSVARQLLPYEQYF
TRBV7-8,13,CASSRGTSYEQYF
TRBV7-9,17,CASSLPLGQGAYYGYTF
TRBV6-6,16,CASSSGQESGANVLTF